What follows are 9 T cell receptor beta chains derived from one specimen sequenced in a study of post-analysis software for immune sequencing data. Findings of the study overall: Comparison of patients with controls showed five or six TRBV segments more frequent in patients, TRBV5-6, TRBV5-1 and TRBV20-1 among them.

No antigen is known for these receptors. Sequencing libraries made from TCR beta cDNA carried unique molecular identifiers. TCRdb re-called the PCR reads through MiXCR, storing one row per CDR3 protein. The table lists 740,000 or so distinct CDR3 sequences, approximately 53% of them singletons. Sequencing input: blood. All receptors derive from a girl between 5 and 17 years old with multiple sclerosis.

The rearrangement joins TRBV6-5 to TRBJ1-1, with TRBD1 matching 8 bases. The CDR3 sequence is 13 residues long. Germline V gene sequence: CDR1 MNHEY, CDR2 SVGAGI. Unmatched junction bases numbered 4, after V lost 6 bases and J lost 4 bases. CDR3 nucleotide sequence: TGTGCCAGCAGAACAGGGGGACGCACTGAAGCTTTCTTT. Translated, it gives CASRTGGRTEAFF.

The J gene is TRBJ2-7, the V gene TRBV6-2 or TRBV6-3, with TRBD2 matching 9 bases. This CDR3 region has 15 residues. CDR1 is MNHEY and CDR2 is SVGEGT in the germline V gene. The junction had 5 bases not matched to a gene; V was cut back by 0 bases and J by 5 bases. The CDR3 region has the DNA TGTGCCAGCAGTTACTCGATCTTAGCGGGAGACGAGCAGTACTTC. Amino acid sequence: CASSYSILAGDEQYF.

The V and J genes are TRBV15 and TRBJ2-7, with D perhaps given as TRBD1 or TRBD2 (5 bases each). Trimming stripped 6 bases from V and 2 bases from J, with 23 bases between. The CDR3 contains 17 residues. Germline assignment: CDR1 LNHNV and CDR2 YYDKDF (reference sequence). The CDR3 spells CATSMGVGARRTYEQYF. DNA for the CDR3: TGTGCCACCAGTATGGGCGTCGGGGCCAGGAGGACCTACGAGCAGTACTTC.

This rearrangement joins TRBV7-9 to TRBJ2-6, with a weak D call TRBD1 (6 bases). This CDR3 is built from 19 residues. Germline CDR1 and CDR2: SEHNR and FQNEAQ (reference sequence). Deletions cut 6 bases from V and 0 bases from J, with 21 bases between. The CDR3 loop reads CASRPAPRTASSGANVLTF. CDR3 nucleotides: TGTGCCAGCAGACCCGCGCCCAGGACAGCTTCCTCTGGGGCCAACGTCCTGACTTTC.

In DNA form, the CDR3 reads TGTGCCAGCAGCTCTTCAGGCGGAACCGGCTACACCTTC. It yields the protein CASSSSGGTGYTF. V usage is TRBV7-6 and J usage is TRBJ1-2; D is uncertain. The CDR3 contains 13 residues. V dropped 4 bases and J dropped 8 bases, with 14 bases sitting between them. The germline CDR1 and CDR2 sequences are SGHVS and FNYEAQ.

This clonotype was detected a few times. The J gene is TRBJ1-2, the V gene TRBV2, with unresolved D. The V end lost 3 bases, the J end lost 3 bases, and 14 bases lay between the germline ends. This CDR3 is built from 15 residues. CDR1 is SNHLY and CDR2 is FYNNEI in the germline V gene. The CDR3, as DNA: TGTGCCAGCAGTGACGCAGCGGCAAACTACTATGGCTACACCTTC. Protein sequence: CASSDAAANYYGYTF.

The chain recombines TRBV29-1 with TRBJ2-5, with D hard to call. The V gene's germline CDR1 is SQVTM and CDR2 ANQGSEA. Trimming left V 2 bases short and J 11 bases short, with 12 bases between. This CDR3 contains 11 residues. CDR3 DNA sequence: TGCAGCGTTGAACTACACAATGAGCAGTACTTC. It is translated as CSVELHNEQYF.

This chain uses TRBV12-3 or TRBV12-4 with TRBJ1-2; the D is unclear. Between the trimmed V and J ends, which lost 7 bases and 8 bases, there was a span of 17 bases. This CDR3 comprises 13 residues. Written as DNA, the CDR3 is TGTGCCAGCACCATCGTCCCGACGGGGGGCTACACCTTC. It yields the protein CASTIVPTGGYTF.

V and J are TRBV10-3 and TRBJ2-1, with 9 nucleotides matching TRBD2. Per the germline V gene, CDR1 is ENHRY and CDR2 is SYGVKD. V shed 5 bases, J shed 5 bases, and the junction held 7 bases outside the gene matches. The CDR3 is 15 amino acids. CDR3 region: CAISPTSGGNNEQFF. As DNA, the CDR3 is TGTGCCATCAGTCCGACGAGCGGGGGGAACAATGAGCAGTTCTTC.